This TCR beta chain was identified in a study of OX40 agonist ivuxolimab in advanced cancers. Across the whole study: Patients in dose escalation had liver, melanoma, kidney or head and neck cancers.

Libraries were prepared by immunoSEQ multiplex PCR; TCRdb keeps only in-frame clonotypes and omits some of them. The sample includes some 35,000 clones, around 81% of them seen just once. The material was CD4+ or CD8+ T cells sorted from blood, obtained in a trial of the OX40 agonist ivuxolimab. The clonotype was recovered from an adult with an advanced solid tumor such as melanoma, head and neck, liver or kidney cancer.

The CDR3 sequence is CASSLGASRSVSSYEQYF. The CDR3 DNA sequence: TGTGCCAGCAGCTTAGGGGCCTCCCGGAGCGTTAGCTCCTACGAGCAGTACTTC. The chain uses TRBV7-2 and TRBJ2-7, with D uncertain. This CDR3 has 18 residues. The germline gives CDR1 SGHTA, CDR2 FQGNSA. Trimming took 1 base from V and 0 from J, leaving 19 bases between them.